This T cell receptor (beta chain) was sequenced during a study of T cell responses to AZD1222 COVID-19 vaccine. General study findings and limits: Reportedly, nearly half of unique spike TCRs recognized epitopes outside B.1.351/B.1.1.7 mutations. Spike-specific TCR breadth rose after two AZD1222 doses, and depth rose as well. Across the whole spike, CD4 TCRs peaked at regions 160-218 and 743-854.

V was pared by 4 bases and J by 0 bases, with 2 bases between. The CDR3 runs 12 residues. Germline loops: CDR1 SGHAT, CDR2 FQNNGV. The analysis combined second doses at about 4 or about 12 weeks. Worth noting for this clone: Its antigen is undetermined.

Repertoires were generated with immunoSEQ multiplex PCR, while TCRdb's copy carries only in-frame clones and drops some. The sample holds approximately 150,000 clones, over 75% seen once. The genes are TRBV11-2 and TRBJ2-3, with D hard to call. Here the sequenced sample was peripheral blood, taken 28 days after the second AZD1222 dose. The sequence was collected from an adult who received the AZD1222 COVID-19 vaccine. Here the CDR3 reads CASSSSTDTQYF. The DNA for the CDR3 is TGTGCCAGCAGCTCCAGCACAGATACGCAGTATTTT. Based on the CDR3 plus reference TRBV11-2 and TRBJ2-3, the full variable domain is EAGVAQSPRYKIIEKRQSVAFWCNPISGHATLYWYQQILGQGPKLLIQFQNNGVVDDSQLPKDRFSAERLKGVDSTLKIQPAKLEDSAVYLCASSSSTDTQYFGPGTRLTVL.